One sample yielded the 21 T cell receptor beta chains listed below, sequenced in a study of response to subunit inactivated influenza vaccine. Using its own MiXCR run on the RT-PCR reads, TCRdb lists one record per CDR3 protein. The sample lists over 650,000 distinct CDR3 sequences, 15% to 20% occurring once. The starting material was PBMCs from blood, obtained 5 days after vaccination. These receptors all come from a man aged 50-60 years who received an inactivated influenza vaccine.

The J gene is TRBJ2-2, the V gene TRBV20-1; TRBD2 is a possible D gene (6 bases). This CDR3 has 14 residues. Germline V gives CDR1 DFQATT, CDR2 SNEGSKA (reference sequence). V gave up 6 bases and J gave up 4 bases, with 15 bases separating them. In nucleotides, the CDR3 is TGCAGTGCCCTTTGGTCCGGGGGCACCGGGGAGCTGTTTTTT. It is translated as CSALWSGGTGELFF.

The chain carries TRBV4-1 and TRBJ2-5; 8 bases are shared with TRBD1. Per the germline V gene, CDR1 is MGHRA and CDR2 is YSYEKL. With V trimmed by 1 base and J by 5 bases, 6 bases remained unmatched. The CDR3 totals 15 residues. CDR3 region: CASSQGDRGPETQYF. CDR3 DNA: TGCGCCAGCAGCCAAGGCGACAGGGGCCCGGAGACCCAGTACTTC.

The chain uses TRBV5-1 and TRBJ2-5; the D gene could be TRBD1 or TRBD2 (5 bases each). This CDR3 is built from 16 residues. Germline loops: CDR1 SGHRS, CDR2 YFSETQ. V was clipped by 4 bases and J by 2 bases, with 18 bases between them. In DNA, the CDR3 is TGCGCCAGCAGCGAGATAACCGGGACGGGACAAGAGACCCAGTACTTC. Translating gives CASSEITGTGQETQYF.

The chain joins TRBV20-1 to TRBJ1-2; 8 nucleotides align to TRBD1. V shed 4 bases, J shed 8 bases, and the junction held 9 bases outside the gene matches. The CDR3 is 13 residues long. CDR1 is DFQATT, CDR2 SNEGSKA, per germline (reference sequence). DNA of the CDR3: TGCAGTGCTACCCGGACAGGGAAAGAGGGCTACACCTTC. Its protein is CSATRTGKEGYTF.

The V gene is TRBV20-1, the J gene TRBJ1-5, with D unclear. Between the trimmed V and J ends, which lost 3 bases and 0 bases, there was a span of 9 bases. The germline V gene has CDR1 DFQATT and CDR2 SNEGSKA (reference sequence). This CDR3 spans 14 amino acids. DNA for the CDR3: TGCAGTGCTAGCCTCAGTCATAGCAATCAGCCCCAGCATTTT. Protein product: CSASLSHSNQPQHF.

This clonotype was counted ten times or more. V and J are TRBV12-3 or TRBV12-4 and TRBJ2-5; 11 positions match TRBD2. V was clipped by 7 bases and J by 5 bases; unmatched bases: 6. This CDR3 contains 14 residues. CDR3 residues: CASKLAGGVETQYF. The CDR3 bases are TGTGCCAGCAAGCTAGCGGGGGGCGTGGAGACCCAGTACTTC.

As to this clonotype: The conserved phenylalanine or tryptophan is not found at the CDR3 terminus, so this likely reflects a read error. The chain carries TRBV28 and TRBJ2-7, with 10 bases fitting TRBD1. With V trimmed by 7 bases and J by 6 bases, 6 bases remained unmatched. Germline-derived CDR1 and CDR2 are MDHEN and SYDVKM. This CDR3 has 13 residues. CDR3 sequence reads: CASTRTGGSEQYS. Here the CDR3 DNA reads TGTGCCAGCACACGGACAGGGGGGTCCGAGCAGTACTCC.

This chain's CDR3 is CSAPRGSLYTEAFF. The CDR3 nucleotides read TGCAGTGCCCCCAGAGGGTCGCTCTACACTGAAGCTTTCTTT. The rearrangement joins TRBV20-1 to TRBJ1-1, with D hard to call. The germline gives CDR1 DFQATT, CDR2 SNEGSKA (reference sequence). The CDR3 totals 14 residues. V lost 6 bases to trimming and J lost 3 bases, with 17 bases between them.

V is TRBV27 and J is TRBJ2-1; maybe TRBD1 (6 bases). Germline V gives CDR1 MNHEY, CDR2 SMNVEV (reference sequence). Trimming shortened V by 5 bases and J by 6 bases, and 17 bases separated the two germline ends. This CDR3 comprises 15 residues. Here the CDR3 reads CASSVGTWASNEQFF. CDR3 coding DNA: TGTGCCAGCAGTGTCGGGACATGGGCCAGCAATGAGCAGTTCTTC.

This chain links TRBV9 with TRBJ2-1; the match to TRBD2 covers 14 bases. The trim removed 3 bases at V and 9 bases at J, leaving 5 bases unmatched. Per the germline V gene, CDR1 is SGDLS and CDR2 is YYNGEE. This CDR3 has 15 residues. The CDR3 is CASSAGTSGSGEQFF. CDR3 coding DNA: TGTGCCAGCAGCGCCGGGACTAGCGGGAGTGGTGAGCAGTTCTTC.

This clonotype was seen a handful of times. This sequence joins TRBV7-2 and TRBJ2-5, with 9 bases lining up with TRBD1. Germline V gene data show CDR1 as SGHTA and CDR2 as FQGNSA. There are 12 residues in the CDR3. The ends lost 6 bases at V and 7 bases at J; junction bases unmatched: 3. CDR3 loop: CASSRTGATQYF. CDR3 in DNA: TGTGCCAGCAGTCGGACAGGGGCGACCCAGTACTTC.

The chain is built from TRBV6-2 or TRBV6-3 and TRBJ1-1; perhaps TRBD1 as D (5 bases). This CDR3 is 16 amino acids long. Germline V gene lookup returns CDR1 MNHEY and CDR2 SVGEGT. V shed 2 bases and J shed 4 bases, with 17 bases lying between them. CDR3 amino acids: CASSYPPGGSFTEAFF. For the CDR3, the DNA is TGTGCCAGCAGTTACCCCCCTGGGGGGTCGTTCACTGAAGCTTTCTTT.

This CDR3 reads CASSPPSLAGREQFF. CDR3 nucleotide sequence: TGTGCCAGCTCACCACCATCGCTAGCGGGTAGAGAGCAGTTCTTC. V gene TRBV18 combines with J gene TRBJ2-1; 8 positions agree with TRBD2. The CDR3 is 15 residues long. From germline, CDR1 is KGHSH and CDR2 LQKENI. V shed 0 bases, J shed 10 bases, and the junction held 8 bases outside the gene matches.

This clonotype was observed at least ten times. This sequence joins TRBV12-3 or TRBV12-4 and TRBJ1-1, with unresolved D. V lost 2 bases and J 1 base, leaving 5 bases between the germline ends. The CDR3 extends over 13 amino acids. The CDR3 sequence is CASSLTRNTEAFF. In DNA, the CDR3 is TGTGCCAGCAGTTTAACCAGGAACACTGAAGCTTTCTTT.

This clonotype was recorded at least ten times. The chain joins TRBV12-3 or TRBV12-4 to TRBJ2-7, with D perhaps given as TRBD1 or TRBD2 (5 bases each). Between the trimmed V and J ends, which lost 1 base and 2 bases, there was a span of 6 bases. This CDR3 contains 13 residues. CDR3 sequence: CASSLEGPYEQYF. The CDR3 nucleotides read TGTGCCAGCAGTTTAGAGGGACCCTACGAGCAGTACTTC.

The genes are TRBV4-3 and TRBJ2-7, with D perhaps matching TRBD2 (6 bases). CDR3 size: 16 residues. With 0 bases removed from V and 0 bases from J, the gap between germline ends came to 12 bases. Germline lookup yields CDR1 LGHNA and CDR2 YSLEER. CDR3 sequence reads: CASSQDWGLSSYEQYF. CDR3 nucleotide sequence: TGCGCCAGCAGCCAAGATTGGGGACTTTCCTCCTACGAGCAGTACTTC.

This clonotype was found a few times. An end of the junction differs from the germline gene, which may be a read error. The genes are TRBV7-7 and TRBJ2-5; 9 positions agree with TRBD1. The CDR3 is made up of 13 amino acids. Germline V gene data show CDR1 as SSHAT and CDR2 as FNYEAQ (reference sequence). CDR3 region: CASSPTRRDRVSF. As DNA, the CDR3 is TGTGCTAGCAGCCCTACCAGACGGGACAGGGTCTCCTTC. Complete variable domain (other parts from reference TRBV7-7 and TRBJ2-5): GAGVSQSPRYKVTKRGQDVTLRCDPISSHATLYWYQQALGQGPEFLTYFNYEAQPDKSGLPSDRFSAERPEGSISTLTIQRTEQRDSAMYRCASSPTRRDRVSFGPGTRLLVL.

This clonotype occurred a few times. The chain links TRBV5-1 to TRBJ2-1, with 7 bases matching TRBD2. CDR1 and CDR2 from the germline V gene are SGHRS and YFSETQ. Germline trimming cut 4 bases from V and 7 bases from J; bases unmatched to any gene: 11. This CDR3 is built from 15 residues. CDR3 DNA sequence: TGCGCCAGCAGCGTCCGGGACTACGTGACTAATGAGCAGTTCTTC. This translates into CASSVRDYVTNEQFF.

The J gene is TRBJ2-5, the V gene TRBV7-3; 10 positions match TRBD1. J lost 2 bases, V lost 4 bases, and 4 bases had no gene match. The CDR3 is 15 residues long. Germline V gene lookup returns CDR1 SGHTA and CDR2 FQGTGA. The CDR3 coding sequence is TGTGCCAGCAGCTCGCCGGGACAGGGGCAAGAGACCCAGTACTTC. It codes for CASSSPGQGQETQYF. Full variable domain (missing parts from reference TRBV7-3 and TRBJ2-5): GAGVSQTPSNKVTEKGKYVELRCDPISGHTALYWYRQSLGQGPEFLIYFQGTGAADDSGLPNDRFFAVRPEGSVSTLKIQRTERGDSAVYLCASSSPGQGQETQYFGPGTRLLVL.

In its sample, this clonotype was seen many times. This chain uses TRBV10-3 with TRBJ1-6; D ambiguous. This CDR3 spans 13 amino acids. Germline CDR1 is ENHRY and CDR2 is SYGVKD. V lost 7 bases to trimming and J lost 6 bases, with 10 bases between them. CDR3 in amino acids: CAITRQVNSPLHF. In DNA form, the CDR3 reads TGTGCCATCACCAGACAAGTTAATTCACCCCTCCACTTT.

The rearrangement links TRBV6-2 or TRBV6-3 to TRBJ2-7; no definite D call. The CDR3 extends over 15 amino acids. Trimming pared 6 bases from V and 3 bases from J, leaving 18 bases between. Germline lookup yields CDR1 MNHEY and CDR2 SVGEGT. In DNA form, the CDR3 reads TGTGCCAGCAGCTCTAGTCGGCTGGGCCTCTACGAGCAGTACTTC. Its translation is CASSSSRLGLYEQYF.